This TCR beta chain was identified in a study of shared clonotypes between healthy human individuals (dated by TCRdb to about 2020). Turning to the overall study: The cohort included three men and a couple of women between 18 and 49 years of age. For each donor, three plates each were used for CD4 naive and CD4 memory, two plates were used for CD8 naive, and one plate was used for CD8 memory. To estimate repertoire size and how much clonotype sharing occurs between individuals, the study deeply sequenced the blood TCR repertoires of several healthy adults. To increase sequencing depth and limit assay-specific biases, TCR repertoire library preparation and sequencing were carried out by different laboratories using diverse techniques. Per donor, leukapheresis produced somewhere between about 0.94 and 9.5 billion PBMCs.

Based on the germline V gene (reference sequence), the CDR1 and CDR2 sequences are LNHDA and SQIVND. V loses 6 bases of germline sequence and J loses 12 bases, and the interval between the two ends is 12 bases. Its CDR3 holds 11 amino acids, cysteine through phenylalanine. Only the CDR3 DNA is retained, 33 bases long and in frame from the first base. Using the deep immunoSEQ assay, multiplex PCR amplified TCR CDR3 regions from genomic DNA. Genomic DNA extracted from each cell subset was distributed evenly over all wells of several immunoSEQ 96-well plates, and each plate served as one replicate. Each replicate PCR for sorted subsets received around 210 ng genomic DNA, equal to roughly 30,000 T cell genomes. Purified libraries were quantified with a Qubit 3.0 fluorometer, sized on a Bioanalyzer 2100, and re-quantified with the KAPA Library Quantification kit. Every immunoSEQ 96-well plate was sequenced on a separate single-read 150-cycle Illumina NextSeq 550 flow cell. The published analysis was carried out like this. The immunoSEQ output contained only junctional sequences without quality scores, so filtering could not match that applied to full-length reads. To assign V/J genes and CDR3, sequences were annotated using PyIR, a Python wrapper for IgBLAST v1.9, with IMGT germline references. Any read was removed if the V/J assignment was weak (E-value above 1e-6), the CDR3 was missing, or the read contained stop codons, out-of-frame junctions, or ambiguous translated residues. V3J clonotypes were defined by identical inferred V gene, J gene, and CDR3 amino acid sequence. The percentage overlap between two repertoires was calculated by dividing the number of shared unique clonotypes by the size of the smaller repertoire. RTK rarefaction, the Chao1 estimator, and Recon v2.1 estimates of unobserved clonotypes were used to assess repertoire richness. For all TCRbeta clonotypes obtained by the gDNA method from a few donors, generation probabilities were computed with OLGA. Held by TCRdb, this immuneACCESS table contains in-frame sequences only and omits some clones. Under half of the omission traces to an unresolved V gene where checked; the cause of the rest is unknown. V and J calls and clone size are as listed in that table; D and trimming were resolved from the DNA. The sample has 740,000 or so clones on record, around three quarters of them singletons. Around 2% of the sample is in the top ten clones.

Donors were healthy HIV-negative adults with no recently reported acute infections or vaccinations. Every donor was a Caucasian adult living in Nashville, Tennessee, USA. CD4+ T cells were enriched by magnetic negative selection; naive cells were then positively selected on CD45RA, and the negative fraction formed the memory subset. Blood was collected by leukapheresis, and PBMCs were isolated by Ficoll-Histopaque density gradient centrifugation and then cryopreserved in liquid nitrogen vapor phase. Purity and quantity of every magnetically sorted T cell population were checked by analytical flow cytometry. Genomic DNA was isolated from each sorted fraction and quantified by UV absorbance on a Nanodrop 2000c. What the authors observed across the whole study: Based on pairwise subsampling, the degree of clonotype sharing among donors was expected to be affected by sequencing depth. Naive subsets generally had larger estimated clonotype richness than memory subsets did. When a few donors were compared, the shared fraction of clonotypes was about 5% for naive CD4, more than 3% for naive CD8, 2% to 2.5% for memory CD4, and roughly 0.43% for memory CD8. Clonotypes shared by all four sorted-subset donors showed higher generation probabilities than non-shared clonotypes. The small number of donors limited the genetic and exposure-history diversity represented. Sampling was restricted to blood, and TCR repertoires in tissues likely differ from the TCR repertoires found in blood. Incomplete sequencing was indicated by rarefaction of sorted-subset datasets, despite the large sequencing depth.

With respect to this clone: No antigen is known for it. No base qualities exist here, and no much larger clone lies one base off it.

Sequencing input: memory CD4+ T cells sorted from blood. The sample's cell subset or site label, in plain terms: CD45RA-negative fraction. The chain links TRBV19 with TRBJ2-1, with the D gene not confidently named. This sequence originates from a young woman in good health. The CDR3 reads CASRAQGWQFF. The nucleotide sequence reads TGTGCCAGTAGAGCTCAAGGGTGGCAGTTCTTC.